This entry is about one T cell receptor beta chain. Antigen unknown. There are 15 residues in the CDR3. Trimming cost V 3 bases and J 4 bases; bases outside gene matches: 2. The germline gives CDR1 SGDLS, CDR2 YYNGEE. The sample is drawn from a study of T cells in Graves' hyperthyroidism and ophthalmopathy. The study, taken as a whole, reports: The model's output predicted ophthalmopathy at a median of 6.5 months prior to onset.

Authors of the study amplified TCR beta CDR3 regions from RNA transcripts. Using the HTBI primer set, a first-round RT-PCR was run on the TCR CDR3. MiXCR was run by TCRdb on the multiplex PCR reads, yielding one entry per CDR3 protein. This sample has roughly 570,000 distinct CDR3 sequences, with 35% to 55% found just once. Uncontrolled infection, other autoimmune disease, pregnancy or lactation led to exclusion. The specimen sequenced was peripheral blood or thyroid tissue (not recorded which). V usage is TRBV9 and J usage is TRBJ1-3, with 12 bases lining up with TRBD1. The sequence was collected from an adult woman with Graves' disease, either hyperthyroidism or ophthalmopathy (not recorded which). The CDR3 nucleotides are TGTGCCAGCAGCGCGGGACAGGGGGCAGGAAACACCATATATTTT. It encodes CASSAGQGAGNTIYF.